Listed below are T cell receptor beta chains from one sample, sequenced in a study of cytomegalovirus exposure and HLA in healthy donors. This table comes from immunoSEQ multiplex PCR, and its TCRdb copy is limited to in-frame clones, with some not included. The top ten hold 1% to 1.5% of the sample, which has more than 110,000 clones, more than 70% seen once. The sample taken for sequencing was PBMCs. The receptors originated from a male donor in good health and CMV-seropositive. Each CDR3 is given with its conserved first and last residue. Fields, in order: CDR3 protein, CDR3 DNA, J gene, D gene, CDR3 length, clone size, V gene. A D gene is named only where the DNA matches it firmly. Expanded clones are given a class, and other clones once, few, many or no size at all.

CDR3: CASSPATVASYEQYF; DNA: TGTGCCAGTAGTCCTGCGACAGTCGCCTCCTACGAGCAGTACTTC; J: TRBJ2-7; D: NA; length: 15; size: NA; V: TRBV19
CDR3: CASSPTVASKYIQYF; DNA: TGTGCCAGCAGCCCCACCGTAGCGAGTAAATACATTCAGTACTTC; J: TRBJ2-4; D: NA; length: 15; size: NA; V: TRBV9
CDR3: CASRDRAPEQFF; DNA: TGTGCCAGCCGGGACAGGGCACCTGAGCAGTTCTTC; J: TRBJ2-1; D: TRBD1; length: 12; size: NA; V: TRBV2
CDR3: CASSLESSYNEQFF; DNA: TGTGCCAGCAGCTTAGAGAGCTCCTACAATGAGCAGTTCTTC; J: TRBJ2-1; D: NA; length: 14; size: few; V: TRBV7-3
CDR3: CAWMGQGAYEQYF; DNA: TGTGCCTGGATGGGACAGGGGGCCTACGAGCAGTACTTC; J: TRBJ2-7; D: TRBD1; length: 13; size: once; V: TRBV30
CDR3: CASSPGTGVSNQPQHF; DNA: TGTGCCAGCTCACCTGGAACAGGGGTGAGCAATCAGCCCCAGCATTTT; J: TRBJ1-5; D: TRBD1; length: 16; size: NA; V: TRBV18
CDR3: CASSSLAGPSYNEQFF; DNA: TGTGCCAGCAGCTCACTAGCGGGCCCCTCCTACAATGAGCAGTTCTTC; J: TRBJ2-1; D: TRBD2; length: 16; size: NA; V: TRBV7-8
CDR3: CASSLGLSYEQYF; DNA: TGTGCCAGCAGCTTAGGGCTCTCCTACGAGCAGTACTTC; J: TRBJ2-7; D: NA; length: 13; size: NA; V: TRBV27
CDR3: CASSSAGAVIGYTF; DNA: TGTGCCAGCAGCTCAGCAGGGGCGGTTATTGGCTACACCTTC; J: TRBJ1-2; D: NA; length: 14; size: NA; V: TRBV5-4
CDR3: CASSERRDRIMNTEAFF; DNA: TGTGCCAGCAGCGAACGACGGGACAGGATTATGAACACTGAAGCTTTCTTT; J: TRBJ1-1; D: TRBD1; length: 17; size: NA; V: TRBV7-8
CDR3: CASSPLDRHYEQYF; DNA: TGTGCCAGCAGCCCATTGGACAGGCACTACGAGCAGTACTTC; J: TRBJ2-7; D: TRBD1; length: 14; size: few; V: TRBV7-2
CDR3: CASSSGTGSVRYTF; DNA: TGTGCCAGCAGTTCCGGGACAGGGTCAGTGCGCTACACCTTC; J: TRBJ1-2; D: TRBD1; length: 14; size: NA; V: TRBV7-9
CDR3: CASSRGGQGSNEQYF; DNA: TGTGCCAGCAGCAGGGGAGGACAGGGGTCGAACGAGCAGTACTTC; J: TRBJ2-7; D: NA; length: 15; size: NA; V: TRBV21-1
CDR3: CAIRVTSGQYYEQYF; DNA: TGCGCCATCAGGGTGACTAGCGGGCAATACTACGAGCAGTACTTC; J: TRBJ2-7; D: TRBD2; length: 15; size: NA; V: TRBV10-2
CDR3: CASSKQVTGTPSEQYF; DNA: TGTGCCAGCAGCAAACAGGTTACCGGGACTCCCTCCGAGCAGTACTTC; J: TRBJ2-7; D: NA; length: 16; size: NA; V: TRBV7-3
CDR3: CASSVTSITEAFF; DNA: TGTGCCAGTAGTGTGACTTCGATCACTGAAGCTTTCTTT; J: TRBJ1-1; D: NA; length: 13; size: NA; V: TRBV19
CDR3: CASSFRSTGVTEAFF; DNA: TGTGCCAGCAGTTTCCGATCGACAGGGGTTACTGAAGCTTTCTTT; J: TRBJ1-1; D: TRBD1; length: 15; size: NA; V: TRBV6-5
CDR3: CASGLGGAYEQYF; DNA: TGTGCCAGCGGGTTGGGGGGGGCCTACGAGCAGTACTTC; J: TRBJ2-7; D: TRBD2; length: 13; size: few; V: TRBV27
CDR3: CASTQGGTSFQETQYF; DNA: TGTGCCAGCACCCAGGGTGGGACTAGCTTCCAAGAGACCCAGTACTTC; J: TRBJ2-5; D: TRBD2; length: 16; size: few; V: TRBV7-8
CDR3: CASSTGADTQYF; DNA: TGTGCCAGTAGTACTGGAGCAGATACGCAGTATTTT; J: TRBJ2-3; D: NA; length: 12; size: once; V: TRBV19
CDR3: CAWSLLGGRDTQYF; DNA: TGTGCCTGGAGTTTATTAGGGGGCAGGGATACGCAGTATTTT; J: TRBJ2-3; D: TRBD1; length: 14; size: once; V: TRBV30
CDR3: CASSVDTGELFF; DNA: TGTGCCAGCAGCGTCGATACCGGGGAGTTGTTTTTT; J: TRBJ2-2; D: NA; length: 12; size: NA; V: TRBV9
CDR3: CASSVLASYNEQFF; DNA: TGTGCCAGCAGTGTACTAGCCTCCTACAATGAGCAGTTCTTC; J: TRBJ2-1; D: NA; length: 14; size: NA; V: TRBV6-4
CDR3: CASSGPSLGNTIYF; DNA: TGTGCCAGCAGCGGCCCCAGTCTGGGAAACACCATATATTTT; J: TRBJ1-3; D: NA; length: 14; size: NA; V: TRBV9
CDR3: CASRPGQRNTGELFF; DNA: TGTGCCAGCAGACCGGGACAACGGAACACCGGGGAGCTGTTTTTT; J: TRBJ2-2; D: NA; length: 15; size: NA; V: TRBV6-5
CDR3: CASSRTSGDLNTEAFF; DNA: TGTGCCAGCTCCCGGACAAGCGGGGACCTGAACACTGAAGCTTTCTTT; J: TRBJ1-1; D: NA; length: 16; size: NA; V: TRBV18
CDR3: CASSYDSYNEKLFF; DNA: TGCGCCAGCAGCTATGACAGCTACAATGAAAAACTGTTTTTT; J: TRBJ1-4; D: NA; length: 14; size: NA; V: TRBV5-1
CDR3: CASSSGTVWGKLFF; DNA: TGTGCCAGCAGCTCCGGGACAGTATGGGGAAAACTGTTTTTT; J: TRBJ1-4; D: TRBD1; length: 14; size: NA; V: TRBV6-5
CDR3: CASSEVQGGQPQHF; DNA: TGTGCCAGCAGTGAAGTGCAGGGAGGGCAGCCCCAGCATTTT; J: TRBJ1-5; D: NA; length: 14; size: few; V: TRBV6-4
CDR3: CASSSSGYEQYF; DNA: TGTGCCAGCAGCTCCTCGGGGTATGAGCAGTACTTC; J: TRBJ2-5; D: NA; length: 12; size: few; V: TRBV14
CDR3: CASSMMPFGVGTDTQYF; DNA: TGTGCCAGTAGTATGATGCCATTTGGAGTCGGCACAGATACGCAGTATTTT; J: TRBJ2-3; D: NA; length: 17; size: NA; V: TRBV19
CDR3: CASPDSDGGELFF; DNA: TGTGCCAGCCCGGACTCGGACGGAGGGGAGCTGTTTTTT; J: TRBJ2-2; D: NA; length: 13; size: few; V: TRBV2
CDR3: CAISRQGAEETQYF; DNA: TGTGCCATCAGCCGACAGGGGGCCGAAGAGACCCAGTACTTC; J: TRBJ2-5; D: TRBD1; length: 14; size: NA; V: TRBV10-3